Listed below are T cell receptor beta chains from one sample, sequenced in a study of control samples from healthy donors and cancer patients. Measured with immunoSEQ multiplex PCR; TCRdb has only the in-frame clones, and not every one. The table records approximately 160,000 clones, 92% of them present only once. Sequencing was done on a sample of blood. Receptors originate from a woman in her thirties in good health. The CDR3 runs from the conserved cysteine through the conserved F or W. The order of the fields is J gene, V gene, clone size, D gene, CDR3 protein, CDR3 DNA. D genes are given only for firm matches. Only part of the rows carry a size: once, few, many, or a class if the clone is expanded.

J gene: TRBJ2-5
V gene: TRBV19
clone size: .
D gene: .
CDR3 protein: CASSIRGPGQQETQYF
CDR3 DNA: TGTGCCAGTAGTATACGGGGCCCCGGACAGCAAGAGACCCAGTACTTC

J gene: TRBJ2-7
V gene: TRBV7-2
clone size: .
D gene: .
CDR3 protein: CASSSRQTYEQYF
CDR3 DNA: TGTGCCAGCAGCTCCCGACAGACCTACGAGCAGTACTTC

J gene: TRBJ1-1
V gene: TRBV7-9
clone size: .
D gene: .
CDR3 protein: CASSQGQRNTEAFF
CDR3 DNA: TGTGCCAGCAGCCAAGGACAGCGGAACACTGAAGCTTTCTTT

J gene: TRBJ2-7
V gene: TRBV7-2
clone size: .
D gene: TRBD2
CDR3 protein: CASSLAQGLAVEQYF
CDR3 DNA: TGTGCCAGCAGCTTAGCGCAGGGACTAGCGGTCGAGCAGTACTTC

J gene: TRBJ2-3
V gene: TRBV6-2/TRBV6-3
clone size: .
D gene: .
CDR3 protein: CASSLGVSTDTQYF
CDR3 DNA: TGTGCCAGCAGTTTAGGAGTTAGCACAGATACGCAGTATTTT

J gene: TRBJ2-5
V gene: TRBV9
clone size: .
D gene: .
CDR3 protein: CASSPRGGTETQYF
CDR3 DNA: TGTGCCAGCAGCCCTCGAGGGGGAACGGAGACCCAGTACTTC

J gene: TRBJ2-5
V gene: TRBV3-1/TRBV3-2
clone size: .
D gene: TRBD2
CDR3 protein: CASSQSAVLAGILETQYF
CDR3 DNA: TGTGCCAGCAGCCAGTCCGCGGTCTTAGCGGGAATTCTAGAGACCCAGTACTTC

J gene: TRBJ1-1
V gene: TRBV5-4
clone size: .
D gene: TRBD1
CDR3 protein: CASSDWGGGNTEAFF
CDR3 DNA: TGTGCCAGCAGCGATTGGGGAGGGGGCAACACTGAAGCTTTCTTT

J gene: TRBJ1-1
V gene: TRBV6-6
clone size: .
D gene: .
CDR3 protein: CASRTGAEAFF
CDR3 DNA: TGTGCCAGCAGAACGGGGGCTGAAGCTTTCTTT

J gene: TRBJ1-5
V gene: TRBV5-1
clone size: .
D gene: .
CDR3 protein: CASSLGGVDQPQHF
CDR3 DNA: TGCGCCAGCAGCTTGGGGGGTGTGGATCAGCCCCAGCATTTT

J gene: TRBJ2-2
V gene: TRBV27
clone size: .
D gene: .
CDR3 protein: CASSPLPVRAGELFF
CDR3 DNA: TGTGCCAGCAGTCCCCTACCCGTGCGGGCCGGGGAGCTGTTTTTT

J gene: TRBJ2-5
V gene: TRBV12-3/TRBV12-4
clone size: .
D gene: .
CDR3 protein: CASSLKETQYF
CDR3 DNA: TGTGCCAGCAGTCTCAAAGAGACCCAGTACTTC

J gene: TRBJ2-5
V gene: TRBV30
clone size: few
D gene: TRBD2
CDR3 protein: CAAATSGRRGTQYF
CDR3 DNA: TGTGCCGCCGCGACTAGCGGGAGGAGGGGGACCCAGTACTTC

J gene: TRBJ2-5
V gene: TRBV7-9
clone size: .
D gene: TRBD2
CDR3 protein: CASSRSGSTETQYF
CDR3 DNA: TGTGCCAGCAGCCGAAGCGGGAGTACGGAGACCCAGTACTTC

J gene: TRBJ2-3
V gene: TRBV10-3
clone size: .
D gene: TRBD2
CDR3 protein: CAISEGLAGDVGADTQYF
CDR3 DNA: TGTGCCATCAGTGAGGGTCTAGCGGGAGATGTGGGCGCAGATACGCAGTATTTT

J gene: TRBJ1-2
V gene: TRBV7-9
clone size: .
D gene: .
CDR3 protein: CASSLAHGNNYGYTF
CDR3 DNA: TGTGCCAGCAGCTTAGCGCACGGAAATAACTATGGCTACACCTTC

J gene: TRBJ2-1
V gene: TRBV2
clone size: .
D gene: .
CDR3 protein: CASSESARLGIYNEQFF
CDR3 DNA: TGTGCCAGCAGTGAAAGTGCCCGTTTAGGGATATACAATGAGCAGTTCTTC

J gene: TRBJ1-4
V gene: TRBV20-1
clone size: .
D gene: .
CDR3 protein: CSASSLEKLFF
CDR3 DNA: TGCAGTGCTAGCTCATTGGAAAAACTGTTTTTT

J gene: TRBJ2-5
V gene: TRBV12-3/TRBV12-4
clone size: .
D gene: .
CDR3 protein: CASTYEAGETQYF
CDR3 DNA: TGTGCCAGCACCTATGAGGCCGGGGAGACCCAGTACTTC

J gene: TRBJ2-2
V gene: TRBV6-5
clone size: once
D gene: TRBD2
CDR3 protein: CASSLAGVNSGELFF
CDR3 DNA: TGTGCCAGCTCCTTAGCGGGGGTTAATTCCGGGGAGCTGTTTTTT

J gene: TRBJ2-1
V gene: TRBV7-8
clone size: .
D gene: .
CDR3 protein: CASSRSAKTYEQFF
CDR3 DNA: TGTGCCAGCAGCAGGAGCGCGAAAACATACGAGCAGTTCTTC

J gene: TRBJ2-7
V gene: TRBV5-1
clone size: .
D gene: .
CDR3 protein: CASSLDTEYEQYF
CDR3 DNA: TGCGCCAGCAGCTTGGATACAGAGTACGAGCAGTACTTC

J gene: TRBJ1-2
V gene: TRBV19
clone size: .
D gene: .
CDR3 protein: CASRAQGLYGYTF
CDR3 DNA: TGTGCCAGCCGGGCTCAGGGACTTTATGGCTACACCTTC

J gene: TRBJ2-3
V gene: TRBV3-1/TRBV3-2
clone size: .
D gene: TRBD2
CDR3 protein: CASSRGAGLRGTDTQYF
CDR3 DNA: TGTGCCAGCAGCCGCGGAGCGGGACTACGTGGCACAGATACGCAGTATTTT

J gene: TRBJ1-3
V gene: TRBV18
clone size: .
D gene: .
CDR3 protein: CASSPRRGSGNTIYF
CDR3 DNA: TGTGCCAGCTCCCCAAGGAGAGGCTCTGGAAACACCATATATTTT

J gene: TRBJ1-4
V gene: TRBV28
clone size: .
D gene: .
CDR3 protein: CASSPGQRRATNEKLFF
CDR3 DNA: TGTGCCAGCAGTCCCGGACAGCGCCGTGCAACTAATGAAAAACTGTTTTTT

J gene: TRBJ2-6
V gene: TRBV4-1
clone size: .
D gene: .
CDR3 protein: CASSQDRAGDTGEPNVLTF
CDR3 DNA: TGCGCCAGCAGCCAAGACAGGGCCGGGGACACCGGGGAACCTAACGTCCTGACTTTC

J gene: TRBJ1-6
V gene: TRBV10-3
clone size: .
D gene: .
CDR3 protein: CAISEATGSPLHF
CDR3 DNA: TGTGCCATCAGTGAGGCCACGGGATCACCCCTCCACTTT

J gene: TRBJ2-5
V gene: TRBV19
clone size: .
D gene: .
CDR3 protein: CASSMTRGETQYF
CDR3 DNA: TGTGCCAGTAGTATGACCAGAGGGGAGACCCAGTACTTC

J gene: TRBJ2-7
V gene: TRBV2
clone size: few
D gene: TRBD2
CDR3 protein: CASTAEPGLVNEQYF
CDR3 DNA: TGTGCCAGTACGGCAGAACCGGGACTAGTTAACGAGCAGTACTTC